The rows below give T cell receptor beta chains drawn from one sample of a study of identifying expanded T cells in peripheral blood. Profiling relied on immunoSEQ multiplex PCR, and the TCRdb table lists in-frame clones only, not all of them. The table lists about 110,000 clones, roughly nine tenths of them singletons. The sample comprised blood. These receptors were collected from a person aged 18-69 years in good health. The CDR3 runs from the conserved cysteine through the conserved F or W. The D gene is left open where the match is weak. The size field is filled for only some rows; it gives once, few, many or a size class.

>NA|TRBD2|TRBJ2-5|TRBV5-1
TGCGCCAGCAGCTTGGGTAGCGGGGAAGAGACCCAGTACTTC
CASSLGSGEETQYF
>few|TRBD1|TRBJ1-5|TRBV6-7
TGTGCCAGCAGTAAAACTCTGGACAGGGTAGTAGGTTATCAGCCCCAGCATTTT
CASSKTLDRVVGYQPQHF
>NA|NA|TRBJ1-5|TRBV27
TGTGCCAGAGACAGCGACAATCAGCCCCAGCATTTT
CARDSDNQPQHF
>NA|NA|TRBJ1-6|TRBV9
TGTGCCAGCAGCGTAGCGGGGAGGTCACCCCTCCACTTT
CASSVAGRSPLHF
>once|NA|TRBJ1-3|TRBV6-6
TGTGCCAGCAGTCGGCAGGGAGACACCATATATTTT
CASSRQGDTIYF
>few|NA|TRBJ1-2|TRBV10-3
TGTGCCATCAGCCAGGGGAGCGACTATGGCTACACCTTC
CAISQGSDYGYTF
>NA|NA|TRBJ1-1|TRBV7-9
TGTGCCAGCAGCTTTGCGAACACTGAAGCTTTCTTT
CASSFANTEAFF
>NA|NA|TRBJ2-3|TRBV4-1
TGCGCCAGCAGCCTCACCTCGGAGGGGGGGCTACTAGATACGCAGTATTTT
CASSLTSEGGLLDTQYF
>NA|TRBD1|TRBJ2-7|TRBV6-6
TGTGCCAGCAGCAACACAGGGGACGAGCAGTACTTC
CASSNTGDEQYF
>once|NA|TRBJ1-5|TRBV18
TGTGCCAGCTCACCATCGCTCGGGGGACTCAATCAGCCCCAGCATTTT
CASSPSLGGLNQPQHF
>NA|TRBD1|TRBJ2-7|TRBV10-3
TGTGCCATCAGTGATACAGGGGACGTCTACGAGCAGTACTTC
CAISDTGDVYEQYF
>NA|NA|TRBJ2-7|TRBV7-8
TGTGCCAGCAGCTCCCTACTTGGCGAGCAGTACTTC
CASSSLLGEQYF
>NA|NA|TRBJ2-7|TRBV30
TGTGCCTGGAGTGCGGACTTCGGGGGCTCCTACGAGCAGTACTTC
CAWSADFGGSYEQYF
>once|TRBD1|TRBJ1-5|TRBV6-5
TGTGCCAGCAGCGACAGGGGGCATAGCAATCAGCCCCAGCATTTT
CASSDRGHSNQPQHF
>NA|NA|TRBJ1-1|TRBV4-1
TGCGCCAGCAAAAAAGGTCCGGGGGCGATGAACACTGAAGCTTTCTTT
CASKKGPGAMNTEAFF
>NA|NA|TRBJ2-7|TRBV2
TGTGCCACCCTAACGGACAGAACTGGAATACTGTACTTC
CATLTDRTGILYF
>once|NA|TRBJ1-3|TRBV5-4
TGTGCCAGCAGCTACACCGGGACCCCACCAAACACCATATATTTT
CASSYTGTPPNTIYF